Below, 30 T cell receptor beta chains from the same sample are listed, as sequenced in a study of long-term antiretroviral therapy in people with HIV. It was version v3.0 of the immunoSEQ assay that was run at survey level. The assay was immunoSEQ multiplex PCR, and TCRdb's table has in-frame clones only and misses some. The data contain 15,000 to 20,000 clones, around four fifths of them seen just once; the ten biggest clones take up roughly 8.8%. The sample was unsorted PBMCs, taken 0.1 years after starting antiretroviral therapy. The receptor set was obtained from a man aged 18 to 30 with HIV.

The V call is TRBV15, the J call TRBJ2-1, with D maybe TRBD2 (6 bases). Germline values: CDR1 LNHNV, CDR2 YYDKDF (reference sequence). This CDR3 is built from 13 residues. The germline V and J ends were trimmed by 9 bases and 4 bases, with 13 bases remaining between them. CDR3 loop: CATREGTYNEQFF. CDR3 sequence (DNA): TGTGCCACTAGAGAAGGGACTTACAATGAGCAGTTCTTC.

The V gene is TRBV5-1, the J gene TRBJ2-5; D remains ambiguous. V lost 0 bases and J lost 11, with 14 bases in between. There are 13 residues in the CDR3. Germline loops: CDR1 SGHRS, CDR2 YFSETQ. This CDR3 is CASSLGGTGEQYF. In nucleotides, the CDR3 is TGCGCCAGCAGCTTGGGGGGAACTGGAGAGCAGTACTTC.

In DNA form, the CDR3 reads TGTGCCAGCAGTTCCTCCGAGGGGGACGAGCAGTACTTC. Translation: CASSSSEGDEQYF. The rearrangement joins TRBV27 to TRBJ2-7; possibly TRBD1 for D (6 bases). In germline, CDR1 is MNHEY, CDR2 SMNVEV (reference sequence). The germline V and J ends were trimmed by 4 bases and 5 bases, with 12 bases remaining between them. There are 13 residues in the CDR3.

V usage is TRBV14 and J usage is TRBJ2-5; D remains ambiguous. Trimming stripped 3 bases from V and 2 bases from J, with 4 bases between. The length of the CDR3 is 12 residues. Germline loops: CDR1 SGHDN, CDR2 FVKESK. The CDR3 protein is CASSQGQETQYF. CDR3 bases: TGTGCCAGCAGCCAGGGGCAAGAGACCCAGTACTTC.

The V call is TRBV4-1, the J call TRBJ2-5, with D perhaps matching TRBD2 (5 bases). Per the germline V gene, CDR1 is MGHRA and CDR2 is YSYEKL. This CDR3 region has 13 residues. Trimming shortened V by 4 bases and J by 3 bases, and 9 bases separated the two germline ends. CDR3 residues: CASSPDGEETQYF. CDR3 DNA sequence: TGCGCCAGCAGCCCGGACGGGGAAGAGACCCAGTACTTC.

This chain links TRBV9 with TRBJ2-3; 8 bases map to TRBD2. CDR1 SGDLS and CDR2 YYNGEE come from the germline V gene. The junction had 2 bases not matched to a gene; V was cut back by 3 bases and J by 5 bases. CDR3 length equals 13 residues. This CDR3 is CASSATSGDTQYF. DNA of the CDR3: TGTGCCAGCAGCGCCACTAGCGGAGATACGCAGTATTTT. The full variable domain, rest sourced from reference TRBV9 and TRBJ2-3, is DSGVTQTPKHLITATGQRVTLRCSPRSGDLSVYWYQQSLDQGLQFLIQYYNGEERAKGNILERFSAQQFPDLHSELNLSSLELGDSALYFCASSATSGDTQYFGPGTRLTVL.

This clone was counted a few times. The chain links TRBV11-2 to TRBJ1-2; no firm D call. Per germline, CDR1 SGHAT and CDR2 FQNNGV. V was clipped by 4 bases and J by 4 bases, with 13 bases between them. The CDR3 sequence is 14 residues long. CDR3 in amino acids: CASSYGETIYGYTF. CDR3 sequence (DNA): TGTGCCAGCAGCTATGGGGAAACCATCTATGGCTACACCTTC.

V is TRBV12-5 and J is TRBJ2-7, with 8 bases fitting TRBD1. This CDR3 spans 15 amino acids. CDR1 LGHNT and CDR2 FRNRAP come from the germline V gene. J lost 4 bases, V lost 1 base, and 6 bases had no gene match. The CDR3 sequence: CASGLGTGYAYEQYF. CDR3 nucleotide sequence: TGTGCTAGTGGTTTGGGGACAGGGTATGCGTACGAGCAGTACTTC.

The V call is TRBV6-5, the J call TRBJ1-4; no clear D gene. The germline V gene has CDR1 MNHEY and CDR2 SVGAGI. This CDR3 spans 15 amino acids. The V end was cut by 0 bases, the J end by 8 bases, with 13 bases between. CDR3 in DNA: TGTGCCAGCAGTTACTCGTCAGGATTCGGCGAAAAACTGTTTTTT. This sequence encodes CASSYSSGFGEKLFF.

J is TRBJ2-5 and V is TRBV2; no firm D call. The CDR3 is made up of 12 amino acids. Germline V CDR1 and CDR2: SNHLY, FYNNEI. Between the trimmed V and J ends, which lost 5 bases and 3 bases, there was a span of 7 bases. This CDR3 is CASSFVEETQYF. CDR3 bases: TGTGCCAGCAGTTTTGTTGAAGAGACCCAGTACTTC.

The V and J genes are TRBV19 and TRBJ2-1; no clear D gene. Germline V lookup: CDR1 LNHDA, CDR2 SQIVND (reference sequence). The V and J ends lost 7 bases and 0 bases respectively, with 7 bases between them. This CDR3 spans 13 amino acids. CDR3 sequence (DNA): TGTGCCAGTACACAGAGCTCCTACAATGAGCAGTTCTTC. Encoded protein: CASTQSSYNEQFF.

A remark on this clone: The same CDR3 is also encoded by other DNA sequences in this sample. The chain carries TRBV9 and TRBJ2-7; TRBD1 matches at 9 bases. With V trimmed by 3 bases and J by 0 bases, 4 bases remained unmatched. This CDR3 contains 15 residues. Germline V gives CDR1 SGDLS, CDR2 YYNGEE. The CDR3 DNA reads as TGTGCCAGCAGCGAAGGACAGGGGTCCTCCTACGAGCAGTACTTC. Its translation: CASSEGQGSSYEQYF.

The CDR3 sequence is CASSSTGLNTDTQYF. In nucleotides, the CDR3 is TGTGCCAGCAGCTCAACCGGACTTAACACAGATACGCAGTATTTT. This chain uses TRBV7-3 with TRBJ2-3; a possible D gene is TRBD2 (5 bases). V lost 4 bases to trimming and J lost 2 bases, with 13 bases between them. The germline V gene encodes CDR1 SGHTA and CDR2 FQGTGA. The CDR3 sequence is 15 residues long. The full variable domain, rest sourced from reference TRBV7-3 and TRBJ2-3, is GAGVSQTPSNKVTEKGKYVELRCDPISGHTALYWYRQSLGQGPEFLIYFQGTGAADDSGLPNDRFFAVRPEGSVSTLKIQRTERGDSAVYLCASSSTGLNTDTQYFGPGTRLTVL.

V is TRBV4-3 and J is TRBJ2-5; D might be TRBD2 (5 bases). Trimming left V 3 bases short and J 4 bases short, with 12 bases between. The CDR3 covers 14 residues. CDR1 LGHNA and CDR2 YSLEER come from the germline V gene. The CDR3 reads CASSQEAFRETQYF. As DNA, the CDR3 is TGCGCCAGCAGCCAGGAGGCTTTTCGAGAGACCCAGTACTTC.

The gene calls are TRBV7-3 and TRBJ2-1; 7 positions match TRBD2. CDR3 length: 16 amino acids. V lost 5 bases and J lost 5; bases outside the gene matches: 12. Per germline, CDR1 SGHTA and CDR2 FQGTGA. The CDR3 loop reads CASSPLGGTNHNEQFF. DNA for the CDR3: TGTGCCAGCAGCCCCCTGGGAGGGACCAACCACAATGAGCAGTTCTTC. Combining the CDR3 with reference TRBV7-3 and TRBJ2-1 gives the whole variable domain GAGVSQTPSNKVTEKGKYVELRCDPISGHTALYWYRQSLGQGPEFLIYFQGTGAADDSGLPNDRFFAVRPEGSVSTLKIQRTERGDSAVYLCASSPLGGTNHNEQFFGPGTRLTVL.

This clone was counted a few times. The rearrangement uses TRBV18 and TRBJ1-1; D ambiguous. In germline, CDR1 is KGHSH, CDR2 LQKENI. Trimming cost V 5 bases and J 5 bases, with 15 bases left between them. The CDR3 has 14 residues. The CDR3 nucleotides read TGTGCCAGCTCAACGAGTAGGAAGGAGACTGAAGCTTTCTTT. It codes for CASSTSRKETEAFF.

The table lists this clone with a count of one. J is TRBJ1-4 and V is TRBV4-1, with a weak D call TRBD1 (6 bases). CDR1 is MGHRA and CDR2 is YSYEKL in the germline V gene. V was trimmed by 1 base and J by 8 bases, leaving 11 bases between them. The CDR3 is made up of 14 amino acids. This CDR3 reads CASSQVGGLEKLFF. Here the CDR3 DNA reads TGCGCCAGCAGCCAAGTAGGGGGTTTGGAAAAACTGTTTTTT.

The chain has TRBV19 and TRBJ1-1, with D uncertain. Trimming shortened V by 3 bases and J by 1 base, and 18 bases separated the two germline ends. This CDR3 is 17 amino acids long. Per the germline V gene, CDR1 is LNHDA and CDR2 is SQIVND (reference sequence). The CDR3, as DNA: TGTGCCAGTAGTATCATAATACGCGACTCACAGAACACTGAAGCTTTCTTT. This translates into CASSIIIRDSQNTEAFF.

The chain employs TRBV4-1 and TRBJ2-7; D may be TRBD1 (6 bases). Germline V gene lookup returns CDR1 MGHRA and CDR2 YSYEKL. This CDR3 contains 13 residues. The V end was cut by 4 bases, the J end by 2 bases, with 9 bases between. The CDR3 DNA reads TGCGCCAGCAGCCCCACAGGGACCTACGAGCAGTACTTC. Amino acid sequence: CASSPTGTYEQYF.

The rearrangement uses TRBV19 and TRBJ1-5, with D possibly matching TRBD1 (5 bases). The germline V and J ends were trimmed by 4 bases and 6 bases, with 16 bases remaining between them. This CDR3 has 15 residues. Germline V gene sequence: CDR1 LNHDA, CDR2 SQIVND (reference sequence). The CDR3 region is CASSKPGGWGQPQHF. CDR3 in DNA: TGTGCCAGTAGTAAGCCCGGGGGATGGGGTCAGCCCCAGCATTTT.

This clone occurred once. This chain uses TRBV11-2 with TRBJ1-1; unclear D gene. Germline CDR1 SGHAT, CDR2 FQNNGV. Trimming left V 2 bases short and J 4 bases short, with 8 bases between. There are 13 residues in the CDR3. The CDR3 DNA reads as TGTGCCAGCAGCTTATCTTGGGGCACTGAAGCTTTCTTT. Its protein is CASSLSWGTEAFF.

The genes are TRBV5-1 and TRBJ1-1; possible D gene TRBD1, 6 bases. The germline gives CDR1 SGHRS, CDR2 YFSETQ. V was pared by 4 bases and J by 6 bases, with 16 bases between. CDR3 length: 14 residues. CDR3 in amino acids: CASSTQQGTAEAFF. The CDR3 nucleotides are TGCGCCAGCAGCACTCAACAGGGAACCGCTGAAGCTTTCTTT.

CDR3 loop: CASSLEDRASETGNTIYF. The CDR3 DNA reads as TGTGCCAGCAGCTTGGAGGACAGGGCAAGCGAGACTGGAAACACCATATATTTT. The V and J genes are TRBV5-4 and TRBJ1-3; 8 positions match TRBD1. The CDR3 covers 18 residues. With V trimmed by 0 bases and J by 2 bases, 10 bases remained unmatched. The germline gives CDR1 SGHNT, CDR2 YYREEE (reference sequence).

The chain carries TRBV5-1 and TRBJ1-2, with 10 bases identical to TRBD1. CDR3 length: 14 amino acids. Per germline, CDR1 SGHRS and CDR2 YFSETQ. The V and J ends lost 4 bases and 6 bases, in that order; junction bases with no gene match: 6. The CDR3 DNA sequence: TGCGCCAGCAGCCCGACAGGGGGCTGGGATGGCTACACCTTC. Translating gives CASSPTGGWDGYTF. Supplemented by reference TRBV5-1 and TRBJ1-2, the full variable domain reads KAGVTQTPRYLIKTRGQQVTLSCSPISGHRSVSWYQQTPGQGLQFLFEYFSETQRNKGNFPGRFSGRQFSNSRSEMNVSTLELGDSALYLCASSPTGGWDGYTFGSGTRLTVV.

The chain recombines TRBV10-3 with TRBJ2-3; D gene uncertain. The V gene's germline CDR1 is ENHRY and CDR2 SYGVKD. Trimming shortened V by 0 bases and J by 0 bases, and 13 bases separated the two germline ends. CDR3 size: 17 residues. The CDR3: CAISESVNSGSTDTQYF. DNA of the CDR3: TGTGCCATCAGTGAGTCGGTCAACTCCGGTAGCACAGATACGCAGTATTTT.

CDR3 DNA sequence: TGTGCCTGGAGTGTACAGTCCGGGACATACGAGCAGTACTTC. Translating gives CAWSVQSGTYEQYF. The genes are TRBV30 and TRBJ2-7, with D maybe TRBD1 (6 bases). V lost 0 bases, J lost 4 bases, and 13 bases lay in between. Germline V gives CDR1 GTSNPN, CDR2 SVGIG (reference sequence). The CDR3 spans 14 residues.

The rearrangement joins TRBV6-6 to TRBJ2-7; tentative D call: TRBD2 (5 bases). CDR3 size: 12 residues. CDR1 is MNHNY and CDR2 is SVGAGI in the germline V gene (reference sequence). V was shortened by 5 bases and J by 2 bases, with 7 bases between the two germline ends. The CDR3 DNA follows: TGTGCCAGCAGTCCGGGGACCTACGAGCAGTACTTC. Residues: CASSPGTYEQYF.

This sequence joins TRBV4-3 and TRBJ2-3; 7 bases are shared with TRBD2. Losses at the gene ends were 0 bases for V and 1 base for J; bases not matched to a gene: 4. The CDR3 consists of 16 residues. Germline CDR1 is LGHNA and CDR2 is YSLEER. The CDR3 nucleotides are TGCGCCAGCAGCCAAGAAGGCGGGGGAGGCACAGATACGCAGTATTTT. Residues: CASSQEGGGGTDTQYF.

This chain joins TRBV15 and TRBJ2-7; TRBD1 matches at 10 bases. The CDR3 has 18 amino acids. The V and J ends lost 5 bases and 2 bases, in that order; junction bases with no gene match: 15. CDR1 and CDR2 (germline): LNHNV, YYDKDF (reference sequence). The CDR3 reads CATSPRDRGVGLTYEQYF. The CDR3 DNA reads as TGTGCCACCAGCCCCCGGGACAGGGGAGTGGGTTTAACCTACGAGCAGTACTTC.

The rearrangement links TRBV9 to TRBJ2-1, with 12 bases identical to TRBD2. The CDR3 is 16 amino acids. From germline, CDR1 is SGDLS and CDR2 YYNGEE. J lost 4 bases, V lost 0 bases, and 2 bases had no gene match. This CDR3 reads CASSVDGLAGYNEQFF. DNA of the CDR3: TGTGCCAGCAGCGTAGATGGACTAGCGGGATACAATGAGCAGTTCTTC. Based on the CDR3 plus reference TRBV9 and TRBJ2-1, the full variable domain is DSGVTQTPKHLITATGQRVTLRCSPRSGDLSVYWYQQSLDQGLQFLIQYYNGEERAKGNILERFSAQQFPDLHSELNLSSLELGDSALYFCASSVDGLAGYNEQFFGPGTRLTVL.